This TCR beta chain originates from a study of blood T cell repertoires in COVID-19. Sequenced by immunoSEQ multiplex PCR; TCRdb stores in-frame clones only, minus some. The sample consists of about 220,000 clones, almost 90% of them appearing once. This clone appeared once. There are 18 residues in the CDR3. V lost 3 bases to trimming and J lost 1 base; unmatched junction nucleotides: 10. Germline CDR1 is MDHEN and CDR2 is SYDVKM. Sample: PBMCs or T cells enriched from blood (not recorded which). This TCR was sampled from a woman in her forties or fifties with acute COVID-19. The chain couples TRBV28 to TRBJ2-3; the match to TRBD2 covers 10 bases. The CDR3 DNA is TGTGCCAGCAGTTTTTCTGTGACCGGGACTAGCGGCACAGATACGCAGTATTTT. It yields the protein CASSFSVTGTSGTDTQYF. Variable domain in full (rest from reference TRBV28 and TRBJ2-3): DVKVTQSSRYLVKRTGEKVFLECVQDMDHENMFWYRQDPGLGLRLIYFSYDVKMKEKGDIPEGYSVSREKKERFSLILESASTNQTSMYLCASSFSVTGTSGTDTQYFGPGTRLTVL.